The 19 T cell receptor beta chains reported below all come from one sample, sequenced in a study of neurological immune-mediated disorders. TCRdb fed the 5' RACE reads into MiXCR, producing one record per CDR3 protein. The repertoire holds tens of thousands of distinct CDR3 sequences, less than 2.5% seen once, with approximately 3% in the top ten. Sequenced sample: PBMCs. These receptor sequences come from a man aged 45-65 years with multiple sclerosis.

This clonotype occurred many times. This chain links TRBV20-1 with TRBJ2-4; TRBD1 aligns across 9 bases. The CDR3 is 15 residues long. J lost 7 bases, V lost 3 bases, and 10 bases had no gene match. From germline, CDR1 is DFQATT and CDR2 SNEGSKA (reference sequence). The CDR3: CSASAGTGNANIQYF. As DNA, the CDR3 is TGCAGTGCTAGCGCCGGGACAGGGAATGCGAACATTCAGTACTTC.

This clonotype came up many times. The V gene is TRBV5-1, the J gene TRBJ1-3; D gene unclear. The CDR3 extends over 12 amino acids. Per germline, CDR1 SGHRS and CDR2 YFSETQ. V lost 4 bases and J 3 bases, leaving 5 bases between the germline ends. The CDR3 loop is CASSEVGNTIYF. For the CDR3, the DNA is TGCGCCAGCAGCGAAGTTGGAAACACCATATATTTT.

This clonotype was observed many times. The chain is built from TRBV7-2 and TRBJ1-4; 10 nucleotides line up with TRBD1. This CDR3 spans 14 amino acids. V shed 3 bases, J shed 7 bases, and the junction held 2 bases outside the gene matches. Per germline, CDR1 SGHTA and CDR2 FQGNSA. The CDR3 DNA follows: TGTGCCAGCAGCTTCGACAGGGGGCTTGAAAAACTGTTTTTT. It yields the protein CASSFDRGLEKLFF.

In its sample, this clonotype was seen many times. The chain carries TRBV9 and TRBJ2-3, with unresolved D. V shed 1 base and J shed 2 bases, with 8 bases lying between them. This CDR3 is 14 amino acids long. Germline V lookup: CDR1 SGDLS, CDR2 YYNGEE. CDR3 DNA: TGTGCCAGCAGCGTACTCAGCTCCACAGATACGCAGTATTTT. Amino acids: CASSVLSSTDTQYF.

Ten or more counts support this clonotype. The chain links TRBV20-1 to TRBJ2-5, with D hard to call. Looked up from germline, CDR1 is DFQATT and CDR2 is SNEGSKA (reference sequence). V was clipped by 7 bases and J by 1 base, with 16 bases between them. CDR3 length: 14 residues. This CDR3 is CSGQGVQLQETQYF. The CDR3 DNA reads as TGCAGTGGGCAAGGTGTACAGCTCCAAGAGACCCAGTACTTC.

This clonotype was seen many times. This chain connects TRBV20-1 to TRBJ2-3, with 8 bases aligning to TRBD2. With 3 bases clipped from V and 2 bases from J, the junction kept 7 bases outside the gene matches. CDR3 length equals 15 residues. In germline, CDR1 is DFQATT, CDR2 SNEGSKA (reference sequence). In DNA, the CDR3 is TGCAGTGCTAGCTCGGTAGCGGGATACACAGATACGCAGTATTTT. It codes for CSASSVAGYTDTQYF.

This clonotype was observed at least ten times. The chain recombines TRBV20-1 with TRBJ1-3, with TRBD1 matching 12 bases. This CDR3 spans 15 amino acids. Germline CDR1 and CDR2: DFQATT and SNEGSKA (reference sequence). V gave up 2 bases and J gave up 8 bases; unmatched junction bases: 7. CDR3 region: CSARKGQGAGDTIYF. The DNA for the CDR3 is TGCAGTGCTAGAAAGGGACAGGGGGCGGGAGACACCATATATTTT.

This clonotype appeared many times. V usage is TRBV12-3 or TRBV12-4 and J usage is TRBJ2-5; D not certain. This CDR3 has 12 residues. V was clipped by 2 bases and J by 5 bases, with 6 bases between them. The CDR3 coding sequence is TGTGCCAGCAGTTTACTAGGGGAGACCCAGTACTTC. It yields the protein CASSLLGETQYF.

This clonotype appeared a few times. Just one base apart from a much larger clone, this may be a read error. The CDR3 here is CSLSRGGWSNEQFF. The CDR3 DNA reads as TGCAGCCTCTCCCGGGGGGGATGGTCCAATGAGCAGTTCTTC. The rearrangement uses TRBV20-1 and TRBJ2-1; 8 bases line up with TRBD2. This CDR3 has 14 amino acids. The V gene's germline CDR1 is DFQATT and CDR2 SNEGSKA (reference sequence).

This clonotype was seen a handful of times. The rearrangement uses TRBV12-3 or TRBV12-4 and TRBJ2-7, with a tentative D call TRBD1 (6 bases). The V end was cut by 1 base, the J end by 2 bases, with 12 bases between. This CDR3 is 15 amino acids long. CDR3 in DNA: TGTGCCAGCAGTTTAGGGGCGACAGGTCCCTACGAGCAGTACTTC. It specifies CASSLGATGPYEQYF.

This clonotype came up many times. The chain uses TRBV25-1 and TRBJ2-2; the D call may be TRBD1 or TRBD2 (5 bases each). The CDR3 loop spans 14 amino acids. V lost 7 bases, J lost 4 bases, and 13 bases lay in between. Germline V lookup: CDR1 MGHDK, CDR2 SYGVNS. The CDR3 DNA is TGTGCCAGCACCAGCCCCGGGGCCACCGGGGAGCTGTTTTTT. Translating it yields CASTSPGATGELFF. Full variable domain (remainder filled in from reference TRBV25-1 and TRBJ2-2): EADIYQTPRYLVIGTGKKITLECSQTMGHDKMYWYQQDPGMELHLIHYSYGVNSTEKGDLSSESTVSRIRTEHFPLTLESARPSHTSQYLCASTSPGATGELFFGEGSRLTVL.

This clonotype was counted ten times or more. The V call is TRBV11-2, the J call TRBJ2-5; 9 bases are shared with TRBD1. The CDR3 totals 15 residues. Germline V lookup: CDR1 SGHAT, CDR2 FQNNGV. With 5 bases clipped from V and 5 bases from J, the junction kept 9 bases outside the gene matches. CDR3 DNA sequence: TGTGCCAGCAGCCGGCCTACAGGGGGCGCGGAGACCCAGTACTTC. This sequence encodes CASSRPTGGAETQYF.

Many counts were recorded for this clonotype. The V and J genes are TRBV5-5 and TRBJ2-5; possible D gene TRBD1, 6 bases. V was trimmed by 4 bases and J by 1 base, leaving 8 bases between them. The CDR3 length is 13 residues. Germline V gene data show CDR1 as SGHKS and CDR2 as YYEKEE (reference sequence). DNA of the CDR3: TGTGCCAGCAGCCTACAGGGCCAAGAGACCCAGTACTTC. Protein product: CASSLQGQETQYF. Full variable domain (outside the CDR3, taken from reference TRBV5-5 and TRBJ2-5): DAGVTQSPTHLIKTRGQQVTLRCSPISGHKSVSWYQQVLGQGPQFIFQYYEKEERGRGNFPDRFSARQFPNYSSELNVNALLLGDSALYLCASSLQGQETQYFGPGTRLLVL.

This clonotype turned up a few times. This chain joins TRBV27 and TRBJ1-2, with TRBD1 matching over 10 bases. V was clipped by 4 bases and J by 5 bases; unmatched bases: 13. Germline V gene data show CDR1 as MNHEY and CDR2 as SMNVEV (reference sequence). The CDR3 length is 17 residues. In nucleotides, the CDR3 is TGTGCCAGCAGTTCCTCGCCGGGACAGGGGATTCGGTATGGCTACACCTTC. This sequence encodes CASSSSPGQGIRYGYTF.

This clonotype was observed many times. The rearrangement links TRBV20-1 to TRBJ2-7, with 8 positions matching TRBD2. The length of the CDR3 is 15 residues. Germline lookup yields CDR1 DFQATT and CDR2 SNEGSKA (reference sequence). J was trimmed by 2 bases and V by 6 bases; bases with no gene match: 12. CDR3 loop: CSAPQLERGTYEQYF. In DNA, the CDR3 is TGCAGTGCCCCCCAACTTGAGCGGGGGACCTACGAGCAGTACTTC.

This chain connects TRBV7-2 to TRBJ2-3; 9 positions agree with TRBD2. The junction had 6 bases not matched to a gene; V was cut back by 5 bases and J by 3 bases. The CDR3 is 15 amino acids. Germline V gene data show CDR1 as SGHTA and CDR2 as FQGNSA. The CDR3: CASSRSGGKTDTQYF. In nucleotides, the CDR3 is TGTGCCAGCAGCCGTAGCGGGGGAAAGACAGATACGCAGTATTTT.

In its sample, this clonotype was seen many times. This chain links TRBV12-3 or TRBV12-4 with TRBJ2-7; 8 nucleotides align to TRBD1. The length of the CDR3 is 12 residues. V gave up 6 bases and J gave up 6 bases; unmatched junction bases: 4. The CDR3 DNA sequence: TGTGCCAGCAGGACAGGGGTGGCCGAGCAGTACTTC. This sequence encodes CASRTGVAEQYF.

This clonotype was counted at least ten times. This chain uses TRBV5-1 with TRBJ2-5, with D maybe TRBD1 (6 bases). The germline gives CDR1 SGHRS, CDR2 YFSETQ. The CDR3 is 14 residues long. The germline V and J ends were trimmed by 4 bases and 2 bases, with 12 bases remaining between them. CDR3 in amino acids: CASSTGQSQETQYF. The CDR3 DNA sequence: TGCGCCAGCAGCACCGGACAGTCTCAAGAGACCCAGTACTTC.

This clonotype came up many times. This chain connects TRBV7-9 to TRBJ2-7; 10 bases fit TRBD1. The CDR3 runs to 16 residues. Germline V gene data show CDR1 as SEHNR and CDR2 as FQNEAQ (reference sequence). V was clipped by 5 bases and J by 2 bases; unmatched bases: 9. The CDR3 sequence is CASSPIDRGHAYEQYF. The CDR3 DNA reads TGTGCCAGCAGCCCTATTGACAGGGGGCATGCCTACGAGCAGTACTTC.